Listed here is a single T cell receptor (beta chain). The data originate from a study of blood T cell repertoires in COVID-19. The V end lost 4 bases, the J end lost 5 bases, and 9 bases lay between the germline ends. From germline, CDR1 is MNHNY and CDR2 SVGAGI (reference sequence). This CDR3 contains 13 residues. Only in-frame clones appear in the TCRdb table, and some are missing; sequencing was by immunoSEQ multiplex PCR. The sample shows 200,000 to 300,000 clones, about 87% of them seen only once. This TCR came from a woman between 40 and 55 years old who had recovered from COVID-19. The sequencing input was peripheral blood. V usage is TRBV6-6 and J usage is TRBJ1-5, with a weak D call TRBD1 (5 bases). CDR3 region: CASSSWGDQPQHF. The CDR3 DNA follows: TGTGCCAGCAGTTCCTGGGGGGATCAGCCCCAGCATTTT.